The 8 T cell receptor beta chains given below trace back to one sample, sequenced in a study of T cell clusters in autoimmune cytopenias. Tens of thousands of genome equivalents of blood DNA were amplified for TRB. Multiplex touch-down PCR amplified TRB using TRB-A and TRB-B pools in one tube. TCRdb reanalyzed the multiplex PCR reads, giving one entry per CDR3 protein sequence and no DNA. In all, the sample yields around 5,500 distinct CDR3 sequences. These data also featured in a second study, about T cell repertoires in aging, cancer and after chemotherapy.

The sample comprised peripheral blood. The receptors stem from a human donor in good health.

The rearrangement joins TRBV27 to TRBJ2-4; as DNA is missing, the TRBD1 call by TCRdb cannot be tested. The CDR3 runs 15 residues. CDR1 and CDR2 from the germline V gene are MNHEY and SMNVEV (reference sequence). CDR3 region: CASSSNPGQQNIQYF.

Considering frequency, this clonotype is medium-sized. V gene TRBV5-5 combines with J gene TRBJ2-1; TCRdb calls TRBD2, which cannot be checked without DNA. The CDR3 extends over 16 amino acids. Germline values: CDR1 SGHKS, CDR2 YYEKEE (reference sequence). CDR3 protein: CASSRSPGTVYNEQFF.

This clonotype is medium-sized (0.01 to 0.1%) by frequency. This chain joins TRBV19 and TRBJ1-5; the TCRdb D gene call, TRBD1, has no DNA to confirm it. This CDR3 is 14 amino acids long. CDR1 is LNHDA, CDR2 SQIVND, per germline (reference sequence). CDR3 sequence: CASKGTGANQPQHF. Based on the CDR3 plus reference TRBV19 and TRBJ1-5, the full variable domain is DGGITQSPKYLFRKEGQNVTLSCEQNLNHDAMYWYRQDPGQGLRLIYYSQIVNDFQKGDIAEGYSVSREKKESFPLTVTSAQKNPTAFYLCASKGTGANQPQHFGDGTRLSIL.

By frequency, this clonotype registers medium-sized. CDR3 loop: CSVGDPGDRDRENYGYTF. V is TRBV29-1 and J is TRBJ1-2; the D gene TCRdb calls, TRBD1, cannot be checked with no DNA. CDR1 and CDR2 (germline): SQVTM, ANQGSEA. The CDR3 runs to 18 residues.

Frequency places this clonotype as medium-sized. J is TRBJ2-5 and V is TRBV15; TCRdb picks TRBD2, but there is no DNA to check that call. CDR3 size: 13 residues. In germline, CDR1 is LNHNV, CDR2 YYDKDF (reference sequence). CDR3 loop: CATSSWGGETQYF. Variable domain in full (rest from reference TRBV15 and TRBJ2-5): DAMVIQNPRYQVTQFGKPVTLSCSQTLNHNVMYWYQQKSSQAPKLLFHYYDKDFNNEADTPDNFQSRRPNTSFCFLDIRSPGLGDTAMYLCATSSWGGETQYFGPGTRLLVL.

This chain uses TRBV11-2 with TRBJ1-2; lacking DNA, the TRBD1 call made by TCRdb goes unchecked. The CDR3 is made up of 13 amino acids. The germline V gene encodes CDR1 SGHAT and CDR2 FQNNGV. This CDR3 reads CASSFGGGLGYTF.

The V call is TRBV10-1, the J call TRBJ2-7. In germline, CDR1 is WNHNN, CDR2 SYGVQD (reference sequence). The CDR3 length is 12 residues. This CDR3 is CASSESGFEQYF.

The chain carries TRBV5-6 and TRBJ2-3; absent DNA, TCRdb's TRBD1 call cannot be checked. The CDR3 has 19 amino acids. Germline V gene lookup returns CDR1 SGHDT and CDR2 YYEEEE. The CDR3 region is CASSQDPLVGGGATDTQYF. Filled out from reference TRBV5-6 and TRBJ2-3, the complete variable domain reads DAGVTQSPTHLIKTRGQQVTLRCSPKSGHDTVSWYQQALGQGPQFIFQYYEEEERQRGNFPDRFSGHQFPNYSSELNVNALLLGDSALYLCASSQDPLVGGGATDTQYFGPGTRLTVL.